Listed below are T cell receptor beta chains from one sample, sequenced in a study of blood T cell repertoires in COVID-19. Here immunoSEQ multiplex PCR was the method, and the copy in TCRdb shows in-frame clones only, minus some. In the table there are hundreds of thousands of clones, around 90% of which are singletons. The sample comprised PBMCs or T cells enriched from blood (not recorded which). All receptors derive from a man aged 25-45 years who had been exposed to COVID-19. The CDR3 runs from the conserved cysteine through the conserved F or W. The D gene is left open where the match is weak. Clone size, where shown, is once, few, many, or a class for clones that have expanded.

-	TRBV2	TRBJ2-5	-	14	TGTGCCAGCAGTGAAAGTAGCGCTGTAGAGACCCAGTACTTC	CASSESSAVETQYF
-	TRBV4-3	TRBJ2-7	TRBD2	13	TGCGCCAGCAGCCAAGTGGGGGGGAGGGAGCAGTACTTC	CASSQVGGREQYF
-	TRBV6-6	TRBJ1-1	-	14	TGTGCCAGCAGCCCCTCCGGGTTGAACACTGAAGCTTTCTTT	CASSPSGLNTEAFF
-	TRBV7-6	TRBJ1-1	-	16	TGTGCCAGCAGCTTAATGCCCCAGGGAATTAGCACTGAAGCTTTCTTT	CASSLMPQGISTEAFF
once	TRBV6-5	TRBJ2-3	TRBD2	15	TGTGCCAGCAGTTACGGGACTAGCGGGGGAAATACGCAGTATTTT	CASSYGTSGGNTQYF
-	TRBV2	TRBJ2-1	TRBD2	15	TGTGCCAGCAGTGAAGCAGGGACTAGCGGGGTTGAGCAGTTCTTC	CASSEAGTSGVEQFF
few	TRBV28	TRBJ2-7	TRBD1	14	TGTGCCAGCAGGATGACAGGGACCTCCTACGAGCAGTACTTC	CASRMTGTSYEQYF
-	TRBV11-1	TRBJ1-2	-	14	TGTGCCAGCAGTCCGATTCAGGGTAAAAATGGCTACACCTTC	CASSPIQGKNGYTF
-	TRBV11-3	TRBJ2-3	-	15	TGTGCCAGCAGCCTCACCGTTAGCGGAACAGATACGCAGTATTTT	CASSLTVSGTDTQYF
-	TRBV5-1	TRBJ1-1	TRBD1	14	TGCGCCAGCAGCTTGGCCGCCAGGGGGGCTGAAGCTTTCTTT	CASSLAARGAEAFF
-	TRBV14	TRBJ2-7	TRBD2	13	TGTGCCAGCAGCCAAGATCTAGCGGGTGAGCAGTACTTC	CASSQDLAGEQYF
-	TRBV2	TRBJ2-5	-	15	TGTGCCAGCAGTGAGGGGCGGGGCTTCCAAGAGACCCAGTACTTC	CASSEGRGFQETQYF
once	TRBV5-1	TRBJ1-3	-	15	TGCGCCAGCAGCATTGACCCAGGGACTGGAAACACCATATATTTT	CASSIDPGTGNTIYF
-	TRBV4-3	TRBJ1-1	-	14	TGCGCCAGCAGCCAAGAATGGCGGGAGGCGGAAGCTTTCTTT	CASSQEWREAEAFF
-	TRBV7-9	TRBJ1-6	-	13	TGTGCCAGCAGCTTTTCGGGGGATTCACCCCTCCACTTT	CASSFSGDSPLHF
few	TRBV18	TRBJ1-2	-	15	TGTGCCAGCTCACCGACAGGAGATACTAACTATGGCTACACCTTC	CASSPTGDTNYGYTF
few	TRBV30	TRBJ1-2	-	12	TGTGCCTGGGACGGGGGGAACTATGGCTACACCTTC	CAWDGGNYGYTF
-	TRBV11-2	TRBJ2-7	TRBD2	14	TGTGCCAGCACCCCCCGGGGGGTAGCCTACGAGCAGTACTTC	CASTPRGVAYEQYF
-	TRBV4-2	TRBJ1-2	TRBD1	15	TGTGCCAGCAGCCACCGGGACAGGGGCGGTTATGGCTACACCTTC	CASSHRDRGGYGYTF
-	TRBV5-1	TRBJ1-4	-	14	TGCGCCAGCAGCTTCCGGGAGTTAAGTGAAAAACTGTTTTTT	CASSFRELSEKLFF
once	TRBV11-2	TRBJ2-5	TRBD2	15	TGTGCCAGCAGCTTAGGACTAGCGGGGGAAGAGACCCAGTACTTC	CASSLGLAGEETQYF
once	TRBV19	TRBJ1-4	TRBD1	14	TGTGCCAGTAGTCGAGGACAGGGGAGTGAAAAACTGTTTTTT	CASSRGQGSEKLFF
-	TRBV12-3/TRBV12-4	TRBJ2-3	-	11	TGTGCCAGCGTGGGGGCGGATACGCAGTATTTT	CASVGADTQYF
-	TRBV25-1	TRBJ2-1	TRBD1	12	TGTGCCAGCAGTTTTGACAGGGTTGATCAGTTCTTC	CASSFDRVDQFF
once	TRBV5-1	TRBJ2-7	-	17	TGCGCCAGCAGCTTCCTGCTACAGGGTGGGATACCCTACGAGCAGTACTTC	CASSFLLQGGIPYEQYF
-	TRBV6-5	TRBJ1-1	-	13	TGTGCCAGCAGTTATAGGCGGGACACTGAAGCTTTCTTT	CASSYRRDTEAFF
-	TRBV9	TRBJ2-3	TRBD1	16	TGTGCCAGCAGCGTAGAGTCGGACAGGGTGAGACATACGCAGTATTTT	CASSVESDRVRHTQYF
-	TRBV30	TRBJ2-7	-	17	TGTGCCTGGAACCTGTTCAAGATCTACCAGGAACGCTACGAGCAGTACTTC	CAWNLFKIYQERYEQYF
-	TRBV4-1	TRBJ2-7	-	15	TGCGCCAGCAGCCAAGGGTATCACTCCGCCTACGAGCAGTACTTC	CASSQGYHSAYEQYF
-	TRBV18	TRBJ1-2	-	14	TGTGCCAGCTCACCGCCGGGTTTAACGGATGGCTACACCTTC	CASSPPGLTDGYTF
-	TRBV7-9	TRBJ1-2	-	13	TGTGCCAGCAGCTTAGCTAGGGGGAATGGCTACACCTTC	CASSLARGNGYTF
-	TRBV7-6	TRBJ2-4	TRBD1	16	TGTGCCAGCAGCCCCACCACCGGGACAGGTTCAAACATTCAGTACTTC	CASSPTTGTGSNIQYF
-	TRBV19	TRBJ1-2	-	15	TGTGCCAGTAGTATAGGAAGTACAGACGACTATGGCTACACCTTC	CASSIGSTDDYGYTF
once	TRBV10-1	TRBJ1-1	TRBD1	12	TGCGCCAGCAGTGCCGTAGGGGGCGAAGCTTTCTTT	CASSAVGGEAFF
-	TRBV29-1	TRBJ1-1	-	11	TGCAGCGGAGGGTACGGGATAGAAGCTTTCTTT	CSGGYGIEAFF
-	TRBV7-2	TRBJ1-4	TRBD1	16	TGTGCCAGCAGCACGGACAGGGGTGTTGGTGGGGAAAAACTGTTTTTT	CASSTDRGVGGEKLFF
few	TRBV7-2	TRBJ2-3	TRBD2	15	TGTGCCAGCAGCCCCAGGACTAGCTCCCCGTGGACGCAGTATTTT	CASSPRTSSPWTQYF
-	TRBV19	TRBJ2-7	TRBD2	14	TGTGCCAGTAGACCAACTAGCGGGGCTTACGAGCAGTACTTC	CASRPTSGAYEQYF
-	TRBV7-2	TRBJ2-7	TRBD1	14	TGTGCCAGCAGCTTATGGACAGGGATCTACGAGCAGTACTTC	CASSLWTGIYEQYF
-	TRBV2	TRBJ2-2	TRBD2	13	TGTGCCAGCAGTGCCCTAGCGGCCGGGGAGCTGTTTTTT	CASSALAAGELFF
-	TRBV13	TRBJ2-2	TRBD2	14	TGTGCCAGCAGCGTCGGGGGGGCCTTCGGGGAGCTGTTTTTT	CASSVGGAFGELFF
-	TRBV5-1	TRBJ1-2	-	18	TGCGCCAGCGCAGGGGAAGTAGGGTTTTCCCCCACATGGGATGGCTACACCTTC	CASAGEVGFSPTWDGYTF
-	TRBV6-2/TRBV6-3	TRBJ2-5	-	15	TGTGCCAGCAGTTACGGTTATGGCTCTCAAGAGACCCAGTACTTC	CASSYGYGSQETQYF
-	TRBV27	TRBJ2-7	TRBD1	14	TGTGCCAGCAGTGGGGACAGGCGCTCCTACGAGCAGTACTTC	CASSGDRRSYEQYF
-	TRBV2	TRBJ2-2	-	14	TGTGCCAAACGAGGGATCGCGAACACCGGGGAGCTGTTTTTT	CAKRGIANTGELFF
-	TRBV30	TRBJ1-6	-	14	TGTGCCTGGAGGGGGGGTGCCTATAATTCACCCCTCCACTTT	CAWRGGAYNSPLHF
-	TRBV10-1	TRBJ2-3	TRBD2	17	TGCGCCAGCAGTGAAATACCGGGACTAGCGGGCACAGATACGCAGTATTTT	CASSEIPGLAGTDTQYF
-	TRBV3-1/TRBV3-2	TRBJ2-5	TRBD1	15	TGTGCCAGCAGCCCTTCCCCGGACAGGGGAGAGACCCAGTACTTC	CASSPSPDRGETQYF
-	TRBV6-5	TRBJ1-1	-	14	TGTGTCTCGCGGGCTCAGCCCATGAACACTGAAGCTTTCTTT	CVSRAQPMNTEAFF
-	TRBV24-1	TRBJ2-3	TRBD1	15	TGTGCCACCAGTGAATTAGGGGGCTGGTTGGATACGCAGTATTTT	CATSELGGWLDTQYF